These 27 T cell receptor beta chains came from one sample sequenced in a study of blood T cell repertoires in COVID-19. Profiling relied on immunoSEQ multiplex PCR, and the TCRdb table lists in-frame clones only, not all of them. The sample yields over 150,000 clones, about 80% seen once. Input material: PBMCs or T cells enriched from blood (not recorded which). The origin of the receptors is a woman aged 55-69 years who had recovered from COVID-19.

The chain combines TRBV9 with TRBJ2-3; TRBD2 matches at 8 bases. Trimming removed 0 bases from V and 9 bases from J; junction bases left unmatched: 12. The CDR3 covers 16 residues. The germline V gene has CDR1 SGDLS and CDR2 YYNGEE. CDR3 bases: TGTGCCAGCAGCGTAGTGTCGGGGACTAGTCTCTCGACGCAGTATTTT. Its protein product is CASSVVSGTSLSTQYF.

This sequence joins TRBV12-3 or TRBV12-4 and TRBJ2-7, with a possible D match to TRBD1 (6 bases). The CDR3 extends over 13 amino acids. V was trimmed by 5 bases and J by 5 bases, leaving 13 bases between them. Here the CDR3 DNA reads TGTGCCAGCAGTCGAGACAGGTTCCACGAGCAGTACTTC. It specifies CASSRDRFHEQYF.

The sample holds one count of this clone. The V and J genes are TRBV24-1 and TRBJ2-7, with D possibly matching TRBD2 (5 bases). Deletions cut 6 bases from V and 5 bases from J, with 10 bases between. The length of the CDR3 is 12 residues. CDR1 is KGHDR and CDR2 is SFDVKD in the germline V gene. The CDR3 sequence: CATSSEGDEQYF. The CDR3 region has the DNA TGTGCCACCAGTAGTGAGGGAGACGAGCAGTACTTC.

The chain links TRBV7-2 to TRBJ1-1, with TRBD1 matching 7 bases. The CDR3 has 14 residues. V shed 4 bases, J shed 4 bases, and the junction held 6 bases outside the gene matches. The germline gives CDR1 SGHTA, CDR2 FQGNSA. Here the CDR3 DNA reads TGTGCCAGCAGCTCCCGGACAGGCAGCACTGAAGCTTTCTTT. This sequence encodes CASSSRTGSTEAFF.

The gene calls are TRBV10-3 and TRBJ2-5; 9 bases fit TRBD2. The CDR3 totals 14 residues. Unmatched junction bases numbered 0, after V lost 3 bases and J lost 1 base. Germline V gene data show CDR1 as ENHRY and CDR2 as SYGVKD. The CDR3 is CAISEAGGQETQYF. CDR3 bases: TGTGCCATCAGTGAAGCGGGGGGCCAAGAGACCCAGTACTTC.

The rearrangement uses TRBV24-1 and TRBJ2-7; 8 nucleotides match TRBD1. CDR1 is KGHDR, CDR2 SFDVKD, per germline. CDR3 size: 14 residues. Germline trimming cut 3 bases from V and 3 bases from J; bases unmatched to any gene: 3. CDR3 in DNA: TGTGCCACCAGTGATGCCGGGACAGGCTACGAGCAGTACTTC. Translating it yields CATSDAGTGYEQYF.

This chain links TRBV18 with TRBJ1-1; D is possibly TRBD1 (6 bases). The CDR3 has 15 residues. Germline CDR1 is KGHSH and CDR2 is LQKENI. The V gene lost 6 bases and the J gene lost 0 bases, with 14 bases spanning the gap. The CDR3 DNA reads TGTGCCAGCTCGCCAATGACAGGTCTGAACACTGAAGCTTTCTTT. Its protein product is CASSPMTGLNTEAFF.

This clone was seen only a few times. The chain is built from TRBV14 and TRBJ1-1; D perhaps matches TRBD1 (5 bases). Trimming removed 0 bases from V and 11 bases from J, with 16 bases in between. The CDR3 contains 14 residues. Germline V CDR1 and CDR2: SGHDN, FVKESK. CDR3 protein: CASSQDREASSAFF. As DNA, the CDR3 is TGTGCCAGCAGCCAAGACAGGGAAGCGTCCAGCGCTTTCTTT.

The gene calls are TRBV27 and TRBJ1-1; D may be TRBD1 (6 bases). The CDR3 covers 15 residues. Germline V gene sequence: CDR1 MNHEY, CDR2 SMNVEV (reference sequence). Trimming took 3 bases from V and 3 from J, leaving 14 bases between them. CDR3 loop: CASSFSAGAYTEAFF. The CDR3 DNA follows: TGTGCCAGCAGTTTCTCGGCAGGGGCATACACTGAAGCTTTCTTT.

This clone was observed a single time. This chain joins TRBV19 and TRBJ1-5; TRBD1 is a possible D gene (6 bases). Per germline, CDR1 LNHDA and CDR2 SQIVND (reference sequence). V was shortened by 3 bases and J by 6 bases, with 21 bases between the two germline ends. The CDR3 runs to 17 residues. The CDR3 region is CASSMEEGGGWIQPQHF. DNA for the CDR3: TGTGCCAGTAGTATGGAGGAGGGGGGGGGCTGGATTCAGCCCCAGCATTTT.

This sequence joins TRBV10-1 and TRBJ2-7; D not certain. Germline V gene sequence: CDR1 WNHNN, CDR2 SYGVQD (reference sequence). Trimming removed 1 base from V and 0 bases from J, with 7 bases in between. There are 14 residues in the CDR3. The CDR3 sequence is CASSELRNSYEQYF. For the CDR3, the DNA is TGCGCCAGCAGTGAGTTGCGGAACTCCTACGAGCAGTACTTC.

The chain combines TRBV6-5 with TRBJ2-7, with D perhaps matching TRBD2 (6 bases). Germline CDR1 and CDR2: MNHEY and SVGAGI. With 0 bases removed from V and 0 bases from J, the gap between germline ends came to 12 bases. The CDR3 length is 16 residues. This chain's CDR3 is CASSYSSPGVSYEQYF. The CDR3 DNA reads as TGTGCCAGCAGTTACTCGTCCCCGGGGGTCTCCTACGAGCAGTACTTC.

The V gene is TRBV6-5, the J gene TRBJ2-1; unclear D gene. The germline V and J ends were trimmed by 4 bases and 5 bases, with 6 bases remaining between them. This CDR3 has 12 amino acids. Germline CDR1 MNHEY, CDR2 SVGAGI. This chain's CDR3 is CASSSTDNEQFF. The CDR3 DNA reads TGTGCCAGCAGTTCGACTGACAATGAGCAGTTCTTC.

V gene TRBV6-5 combines with J gene TRBJ1-5; D is uncertain. CDR1 and CDR2 from the germline V gene are MNHEY and SVGAGI. Trimming removed 6 bases from V and 3 bases from J, with 15 bases in between. CDR3 length equals 15 residues. CDR3 protein: CASRETRGPNQPQHF. For the CDR3, the DNA is TGTGCCAGCAGGGAGACAAGAGGGCCCAATCAGCCCCAGCATTTT.

This clone has a single count. The rearrangement links TRBV27 to TRBJ2-3; 15 bases agree with TRBD2. The length of the CDR3 is 20 residues. After removal of 5 bases from V and 0 bases from J, the junction contained 12 bases not matched to a gene. Per the germline V gene, CDR1 is MNHEY and CDR2 is SMNVEV (reference sequence). CDR3 loop: CASSPSRTSGGVPSTDTQYF. The DNA for the CDR3 is TGTGCCAGCAGTCCCAGTCGGACTAGCGGGGGGGTCCCAAGCACAGATACGCAGTATTTT.

The V call is TRBV7-2, the J call TRBJ1-1; TRBD1 matches at 8 bases. Germline values: CDR1 SGHTA, CDR2 FQGNSA. The CDR3 is 14 amino acids. Trimming at V came to 5 bases and at J to 6 bases, leaving 8 bases not matched to a gene. CDR3 loop: CASSPRQGLAEAFF. In nucleotides, the CDR3 is TGTGCCAGCAGCCCGCGACAGGGGCTCGCTGAAGCTTTCTTT.

This chain uses TRBV5-6 with TRBJ2-1; 13 bases agree with TRBD2. The germline gives CDR1 SGHDT, CDR2 YYEEEE. The trim removed 2 bases at V and 7 bases at J, leaving 3 bases unmatched. This CDR3 spans 15 amino acids. The CDR3 region has the DNA TGTGCCAGCAGCTTATTACTAGCGGGGGGGAATGAGCAGTTCTTC. Protein sequence: CASSLLLAGGNEQFF.

The chain uses TRBV12-5 and TRBJ2-5, with D unresolved. The CDR3 length is 15 residues. The V gene's germline CDR1 is LGHNT and CDR2 FRNRAP. Trimming took 3 bases from V and 0 from J, leaving 11 bases between them. CDR3 in amino acids: CASGFGTAYQETQYF. The CDR3 nucleotides are TGTGCTAGTGGTTTTGGAACAGCTTACCAAGAGACCCAGTACTTC.

The rearrangement uses TRBV4-1 and TRBJ2-4; 10 nucleotides match TRBD1. The CDR3 runs 14 residues. CDR1 and CDR2 from the germline V gene are MGHRA and YSYEKL. The V segment lost 6 bases and the J segment 5 bases; nucleotides outside the gene matches: 4. In DNA, the CDR3 is TGCGCCAGCAGAAGAGGACAGGGGGAAAACATTCAGTACTTC. Residues: CASRRGQGENIQYF.

This chain links TRBV9 with TRBJ1-3; 9 nucleotides agree with TRBD1. From germline, CDR1 is SGDLS and CDR2 YYNGEE. V gave up 0 bases and J gave up 4 bases; unmatched junction bases: 8. The CDR3 extends over 17 amino acids. As DNA, the CDR3 is TGTGCCAGCAGCGTAGCGGGACAGGGAGTCGTCGGAAACACCATATATTTT. Amino acid sequence: CASSVAGQGVVGNTIYF.

The chain has TRBV19 and TRBJ2-7; TRBD2 is a possible D gene (5 bases). Deletions cut 3 bases from V and 2 bases from J, with 14 bases between. This CDR3 is 15 amino acids long. Germline CDR1 LNHDA, CDR2 SQIVND (reference sequence). CDR3 sequence reads: CASSISGYPAYEQYF. The CDR3, as DNA: TGTGCCAGTAGTATTTCGGGGTACCCTGCCTACGAGCAGTACTTC. Combining the CDR3 with reference TRBV19 and TRBJ2-7 gives the whole variable domain DGGITQSPKYLFRKEGQNVTLSCEQNLNHDAMYWYRQDPGQGLRLIYYSQIVNDFQKGDIAEGYSVSREKKESFPLTVTSAQKNPTAFYLCASSISGYPAYEQYFGPGTRLTVT.

The chain recombines TRBV6-5 with TRBJ1-2; 7 nucleotides match TRBD1. V dropped 5 bases and J dropped 5; count of bases not matched to a gene: 5. The CDR3 has 13 residues. CDR1 is MNHEY and CDR2 is SVGAGI in the germline V gene. The CDR3 DNA reads as TGTGCCAGCAGTCCGGACAGGAGGTATGGCTACACCTTC. Residues: CASSPDRRYGYTF.

The rearrangement links TRBV4-1 to TRBJ2-1; 8 bases line up with TRBD1. Germline V gene sequence: CDR1 MGHRA, CDR2 YSYEKL. V trimming: 7 bases; J trimming: 4 bases; junction bases outside the gene matches: 9. The CDR3 is 15 amino acids. This CDR3 is CASTSSHRGYNEQFF. The CDR3 coding sequence is TGCGCCAGCACCTCAAGCCACAGGGGGTACAATGAGCAGTTCTTC.

The chain is built from TRBV13 and TRBJ1-1, with 7 bases that match TRBD1. Germline trimming cut 5 bases from V and 5 bases from J; bases unmatched to any gene: 5. The germline V gene has CDR1 PRHDT and CDR2 FYEKMQ (reference sequence). CDR3 length: 13 amino acids. The chain's CDR3 is CASSPDRDTEAFF. CDR3 bases: TGTGCCAGCAGCCCAGACAGGGATACTGAAGCTTTCTTT.

The V call is TRBV6-5, the J call TRBJ1-5; a weak D match, TRBD1 (5 bases). V was pared by 5 bases and J by 5 bases, with 10 bases between. Germline V lookup: CDR1 MNHEY, CDR2 SVGAGI. The CDR3 is 13 residues long. CDR3: CASSRQLDQPQHF. CDR3 sequence (DNA): TGTGCCAGCAGTCGACAGCTTGATCAGCCCCAGCATTTT.

This clone turned up a few times. The V gene is TRBV5-1, the J gene TRBJ2-5, with 14 bases identical to TRBD2. The CDR3 has 15 residues. Per the germline V gene, CDR1 is SGHRS and CDR2 is YFSETQ. Trimming at V came to 4 bases and at J to 4 bases, leaving 3 bases not matched to a gene. This chain's CDR3 is CASSPGLAGAETQYF. CDR3 DNA: TGCGCCAGCAGCCCGGGACTAGCGGGGGCAGAGACCCAGTACTTC. The full variable domain, in which reference TRBV5-1 and TRBJ2-5 provide the parts outside the CDR3, is KAGVTQTPRYLIKTRGQQVTLSCSPISGHRSVSWYQQTPGQGLQFLFEYFSETQRNKGNFPGRFSGRQFSNSRSEMNVSTLELGDSALYLCASSPGLAGAETQYFGPGTRLLVL.

This chain connects TRBV6-5 to TRBJ2-1, with D possibly TRBD2 on 5 matching bases. Trimming left V 0 bases short and J 9 bases short, with 12 bases between. Germline loops: CDR1 MNHEY, CDR2 SVGAGI. The CDR3 is 14 amino acids. The chain's CDR3 is CASSYSLAAGEQFF. CDR3 in DNA: TGTGCCAGCAGTTACTCACTGGCGGCGGGTGAGCAGTTCTTC.